The 2 T cell receptor beta chains below come from one sample, sequenced in a study of T cell responses to AZD1222 COVID-19 vaccine. The method was immunoSEQ multiplex PCR; TCRdb's version includes in-frame clones alone and lacks a portion of them. The sample has 130,000 to 150,000 clones; 90% to 95% are singletons. The sample here was peripheral blood, taken on day 0 of AZD1222 vaccination. These receptors were obtained from an adult in good health.

DNA for the CDR3: TGTGCCAGCTCACGCGAGGGCAGCTCGACTTATAGCAATCAGCCCCAGCATTTT. It yields the protein CASSREGSSTYSNQPQHF. This chain links TRBV18 with TRBJ1-5; D gene ambiguous. The V gene lost 4 bases and the J gene lost 0 bases, with 19 bases spanning the gap. Germline CDR1 reads KGHSH; CDR2 reads LQKENI. This CDR3 contains 18 residues.

CDR3: CATSRSSGGLAARRGTGELFF. CDR3 DNA sequence: TGTGCCACCAGCAGAAGCTCAGGGGGACTAGCGGCCCGGAGGGGGACCGGGGAGCTGTTTTTT. This chain links TRBV15 with TRBJ2-2; 11 nucleotides align to TRBD2. With 2 bases clipped from V and 5 bases from J, the junction kept 19 bases outside the gene matches. The CDR3 extends over 21 amino acids. The germline V gene encodes CDR1 LNHNV and CDR2 YYDKDF (reference sequence). The whole variable domain, remainder taken from reference TRBV15 and TRBJ2-2, is DAMVIQNPRYQVTQFGKPVTLSCSQTLNHNVMYWYQQKSSQAPKLLFHYYDKDFNNEADTPDNFQSRRPNTSFCFLDIRSPGLGDTAMYLCATSRSSGGLAARRGTGELFFGEGSRLTVL.